A single sample is the source of the 14 T cell receptor beta chains below, sequenced in a study of cytomegalovirus exposure and HLA in healthy donors. Generated by immunoSEQ multiplex PCR, the TCRdb table keeps only in-frame clones and is missing some. The sample contains about 200,000 clones, roughly 82% of which appear only once. Sequencing used PBMCs. These receptors were obtained from a woman aged 25 to 39 in good health and CMV-seropositive.

This chain joins TRBV29-1 and TRBJ1-1; D gene unclear. The CDR3 loop spans 14 amino acids. Trimming left V 5 bases short and J 5 bases short, with 18 bases between. Germline V gene sequence: CDR1 SQVTM, CDR2 ANQGSEA. The CDR3 reads CSVCNPGDRTEAFF. In DNA form, the CDR3 reads TGCAGCGTTTGCAACCCCGGAGATCGGACTGAAGCTTTCTTT.

This chain uses TRBV5-8 with TRBJ1-1; possible D gene TRBD1, 5 bases. The CDR3 is made up of 14 amino acids. V lost 2 bases to trimming and J lost 0 bases, with 8 bases between them. Germline values: CDR1 SGHTS, CDR2 YDEGEE. The CDR3: CASSFPGMNTEAFF. The CDR3 coding sequence is TGTGCCAGCAGCTTCCCAGGGATGAACACTGAAGCTTTCTTT.

This chain links TRBV27 with TRBJ2-1, with 11 bases aligning to TRBD2. Germline V gene data show CDR1 as MNHEY and CDR2 as SMNVEV (reference sequence). This CDR3 is built from 12 residues. With 6 bases clipped from V and 9 bases from J, the junction kept 1 base outside the gene matches. CDR3 sequence: CASRGLAGEQFF. CDR3 DNA: TGTGCCAGCAGAGGACTAGCGGGTGAGCAGTTCTTC.

The V and J genes are TRBV6-1 and TRBJ2-7, with 9 bases matching TRBD2. The V and J ends lost 6 bases and 3 bases, in that order; junction bases with no gene match: 6. The CDR3 has 14 amino acids. Germline V gene data show CDR1 as MNHNS and CDR2 as SASEGT. CDR3 residues: CASSSGLARYEQYF. In DNA, the CDR3 is TGTGCCAGCAGCTCAGGACTAGCGCGCTACGAGCAGTACTTC.

The chain joins TRBV28 to TRBJ2-3; a weak D match, TRBD2 (6 bases). Germline-derived CDR1 and CDR2 are MDHEN and SYDVKM. CDR3 length: 20 amino acids. Trimming removed 5 bases at V and 0 bases at J, with 27 bases between. This chain's CDR3 is CASSIGMKLADLASTDTQYF. The CDR3 coding sequence is TGTGCCAGCAGTATTGGGATGAAACTAGCCGACCTCGCTAGCACAGATACGCAGTATTTT.

In DNA form, the CDR3 reads TGTGCCTGGAGTGCCCAGACAGGGAGACAGCCCCAGCATTTT. Its translation is CAWSAQTGRQPQHF. V usage is TRBV30 and J usage is TRBJ1-5, with TRBD1 matching 7 bases. Germline V CDR1 and CDR2: GTSNPN, SVGIG (reference sequence). Unmatched junction bases numbered 7, after V lost 1 base and J lost 7 bases. The CDR3 runs to 14 residues.

The rearrangement joins TRBV30 to TRBJ2-3, with no clear D. Germline CDR1 and CDR2: GTSNPN and SVGIG (reference sequence). The CDR3 length is 15 residues. The V end lost 1 base, the J end lost 5 bases, and 16 bases lay between the germline ends. CDR3 nucleotide sequence: TGTGCCTGGAGTGCTCATAAGAGCAAGCTAGATACGCAGTATTTT. This sequence encodes CAWSAHKSKLDTQYF.

This chain connects TRBV2 to TRBJ1-2, with 7 bases that match TRBD1. Trimming removed 1 base from V and 4 bases from J; junction bases left unmatched: 6. The CDR3 loop spans 15 amino acids. The germline CDR1 and CDR2 sequences are SNHLY and FYNNEI. The CDR3 protein is CASSEGGTVLYGYTF. In nucleotides, the CDR3 is TGTGCCAGCAGTGAAGGGGGGACAGTTCTCTATGGCTACACCTTC.

In this sample, this clone turned up many times. V and J are TRBV2 and TRBJ2-5; D might be TRBD1 (6 bases). V gave up 9 bases and J gave up 1 base, with 9 bases separating them. There are 12 residues in the CDR3. Germline V CDR1 and CDR2: SNHLY, FYNNEI. CDR3 region: CARAQGQETQYF. In nucleotides, the CDR3 is TGTGCCAGGGCACAGGGCCAAGAGACCCAGTACTTC.

This chain links TRBV29-1 with TRBJ2-3; TRBD1 might be the D (6 bases). Germline values: CDR1 SQVTM, CDR2 ANQGSEA. V was cut by 4 bases and J by 2 bases, with 16 bases left in between. The CDR3 consists of 15 residues. CDR3 region: CSVGVVGGFTDTQYF. CDR3 in DNA: TGCAGCGTTGGGGTTGTTGGGGGCTTCACAGATACGCAGTATTTT.

V gene TRBV5-1 combines with J gene TRBJ2-7; D perhaps matches TRBD2 (6 bases). V dropped 4 bases and J dropped 3 bases, with 11 bases sitting between them. The CDR3 is 13 amino acids. Germline CDR1 is SGHRS and CDR2 is YFSETQ. The CDR3 DNA reads TGCGCCAGCAGCCCCGGGGGAAACTACGAGCAGTACTTC. This codes for CASSPGGNYEQYF.

The chain has TRBV15 and TRBJ1-2, with D maybe TRBD1 (5 bases). CDR1 and CDR2 from the germline V gene are LNHNV and YYDKDF (reference sequence). Trimming pared 0 bases from V and 6 bases from J, leaving 8 bases between. This CDR3 is 13 amino acids long. DNA for the CDR3: TGTGCCACCAGCAGAGATCAGGGTGATGGCTACACCTTC. Translating gives CATSRDQGDGYTF.

The J gene is TRBJ2-5, the V gene TRBV4-2, with 7 bases matching TRBD2. From germline, CDR1 is LGHNA and CDR2 YNFKEQ. V lost 2 bases to trimming and J lost 4 bases; unmatched junction nucleotides: 7. The CDR3 consists of 15 residues. The CDR3 spells CASSQLAEWGETQYF. CDR3 coding DNA: TGTGCCAGCAGCCAACTAGCGGAATGGGGAGAGACCCAGTACTTC.

This clone showed up just once. The CDR3 nucleotides read TGTGCCAGCAGACCTGCTAGCGGATCCTACGAGCAGTACTTC. Residues: CASRPASGSYEQYF. The chain is built from TRBV27 and TRBJ2-7, with 7 bases fitting TRBD2. The CDR3 covers 14 residues. The junction had 6 bases not matched to a gene; V was cut back by 6 bases and J by 1 base. Per the germline V gene, CDR1 is MNHEY and CDR2 is SMNVEV (reference sequence).